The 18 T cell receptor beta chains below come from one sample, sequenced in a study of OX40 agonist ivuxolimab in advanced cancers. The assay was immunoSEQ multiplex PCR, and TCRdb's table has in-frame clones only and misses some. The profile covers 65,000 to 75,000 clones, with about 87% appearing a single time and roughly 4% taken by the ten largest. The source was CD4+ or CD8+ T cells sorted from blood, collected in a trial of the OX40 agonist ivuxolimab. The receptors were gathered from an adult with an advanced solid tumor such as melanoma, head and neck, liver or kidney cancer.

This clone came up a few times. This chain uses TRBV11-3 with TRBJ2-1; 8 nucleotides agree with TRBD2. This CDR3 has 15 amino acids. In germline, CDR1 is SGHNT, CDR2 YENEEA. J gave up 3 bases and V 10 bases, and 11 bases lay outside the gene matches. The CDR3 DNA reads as TGTGCCACCCATCTCGGCGGGGGGCACTACAATGAGCAGTTCTTC. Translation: CATHLGGGHYNEQFF.

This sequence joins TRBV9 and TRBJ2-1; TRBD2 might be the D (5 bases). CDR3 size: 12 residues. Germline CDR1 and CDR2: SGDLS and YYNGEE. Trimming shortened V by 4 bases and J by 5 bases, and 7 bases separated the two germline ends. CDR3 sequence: CASSIGNNEQFF. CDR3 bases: TGTGCCAGCAGCATCGGGAACAATGAGCAGTTCTTC.

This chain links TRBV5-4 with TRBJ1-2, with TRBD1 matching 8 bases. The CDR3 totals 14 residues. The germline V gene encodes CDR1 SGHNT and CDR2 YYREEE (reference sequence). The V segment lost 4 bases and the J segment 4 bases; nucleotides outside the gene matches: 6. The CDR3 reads CASSLGQGIYGYTF. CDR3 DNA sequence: TGTGCCAGCAGCCTTGGACAGGGTATCTATGGCTACACCTTC. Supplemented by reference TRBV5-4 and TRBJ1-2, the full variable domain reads ETGVTQSPTHLIKTRGQQVTLRCSSQSGHNTVSWYQQALGQGPQFIFQYYREEENGRGNFPPRFSGLQFPNYSSELNVNALELDDSALYLCASSLGQGIYGYTFGSGTRLTVV.

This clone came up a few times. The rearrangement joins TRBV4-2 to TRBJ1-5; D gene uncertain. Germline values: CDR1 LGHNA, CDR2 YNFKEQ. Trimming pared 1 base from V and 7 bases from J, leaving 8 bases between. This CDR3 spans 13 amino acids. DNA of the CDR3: TGTGCCAGCAGCCAAGGGCGATCCCAGCCCCAGCATTTT. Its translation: CASSQGRSQPQHF.

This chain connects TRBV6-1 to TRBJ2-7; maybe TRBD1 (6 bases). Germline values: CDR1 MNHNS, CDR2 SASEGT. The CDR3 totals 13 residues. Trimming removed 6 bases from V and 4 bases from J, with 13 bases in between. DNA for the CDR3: TGTGCCAGCAGAGCTACAGGGAAGTACGAGCAGTACTTC. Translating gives CASRATGKYEQYF.

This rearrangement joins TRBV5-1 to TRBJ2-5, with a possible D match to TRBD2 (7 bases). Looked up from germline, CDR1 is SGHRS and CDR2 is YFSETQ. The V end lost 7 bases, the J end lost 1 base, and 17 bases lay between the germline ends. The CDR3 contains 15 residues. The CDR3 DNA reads TGCGCCAGCTGGATCGGGGGGCCCCCCCAAGAGACCCAGTACTTC. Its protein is CASWIGGPPQETQYF.

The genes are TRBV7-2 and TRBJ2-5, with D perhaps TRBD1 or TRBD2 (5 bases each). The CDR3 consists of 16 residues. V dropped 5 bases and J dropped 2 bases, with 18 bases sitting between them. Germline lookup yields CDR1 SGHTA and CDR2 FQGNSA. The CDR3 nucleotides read TGTGCCAGCAGCCTGGCCGGGGCGGGTGGGCAAGAGACCCAGTACTTC. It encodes CASSLAGAGGQETQYF.

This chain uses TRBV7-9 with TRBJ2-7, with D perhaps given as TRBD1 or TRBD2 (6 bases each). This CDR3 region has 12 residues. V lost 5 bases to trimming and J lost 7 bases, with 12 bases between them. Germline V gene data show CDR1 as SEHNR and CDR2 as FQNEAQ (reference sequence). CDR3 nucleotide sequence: TGTGCCAGCAGCCGAGGGGGGAGGGAGCAGTACTTC. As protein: CASSRGGREQYF.

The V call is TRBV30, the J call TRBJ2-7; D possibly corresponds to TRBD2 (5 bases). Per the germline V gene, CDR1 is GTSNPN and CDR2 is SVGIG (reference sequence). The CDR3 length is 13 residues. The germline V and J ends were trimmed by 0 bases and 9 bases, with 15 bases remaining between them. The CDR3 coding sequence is TGTGCCTGGAGTGTATCGGGGATAAGTTGGCAGTACTTC. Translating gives CAWSVSGISWQYF.

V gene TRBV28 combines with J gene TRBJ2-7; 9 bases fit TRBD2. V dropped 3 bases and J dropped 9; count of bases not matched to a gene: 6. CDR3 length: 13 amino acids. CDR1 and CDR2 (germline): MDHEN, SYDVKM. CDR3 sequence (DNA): TGTGCCAGCAGTTTTAATAGCGGGGGTGTGCAGTACTTC. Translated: CASSFNSGGVQYF.

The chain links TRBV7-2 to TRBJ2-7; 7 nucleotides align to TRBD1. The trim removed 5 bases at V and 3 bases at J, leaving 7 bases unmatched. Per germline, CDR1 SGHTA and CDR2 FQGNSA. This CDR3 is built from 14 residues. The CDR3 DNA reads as TGTGCCAGCAGCCCCTTACCAGGGGGCTACGAGCAGTACTTC. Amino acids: CASSPLPGGYEQYF.

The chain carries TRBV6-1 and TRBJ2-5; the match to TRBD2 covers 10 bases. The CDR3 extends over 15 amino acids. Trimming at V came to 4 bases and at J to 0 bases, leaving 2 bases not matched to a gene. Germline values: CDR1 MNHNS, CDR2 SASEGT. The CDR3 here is CASSVSGGNQETQYF. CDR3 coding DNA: TGTGCCAGCAGTGTTAGCGGGGGGAACCAAGAGACCCAGTACTTC.

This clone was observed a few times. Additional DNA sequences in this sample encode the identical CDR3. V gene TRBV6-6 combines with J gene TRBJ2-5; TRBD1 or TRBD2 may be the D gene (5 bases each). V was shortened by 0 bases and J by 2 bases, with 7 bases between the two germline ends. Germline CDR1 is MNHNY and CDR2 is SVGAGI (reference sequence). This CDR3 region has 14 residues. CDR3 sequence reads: CASSYSGGQETQYF. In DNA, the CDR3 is TGTGCCAGCAGTTACTCTGGGGGACAAGAGACCCAGTACTTC.

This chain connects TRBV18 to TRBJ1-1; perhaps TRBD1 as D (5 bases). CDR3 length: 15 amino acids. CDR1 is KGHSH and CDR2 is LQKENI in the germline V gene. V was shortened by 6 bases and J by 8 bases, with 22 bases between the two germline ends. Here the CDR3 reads CASSSQRVGGEEAFF. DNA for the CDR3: TGTGCCAGCTCGTCCCAGAGGGTGGGGGGTGAAGAAGCTTTCTTT.

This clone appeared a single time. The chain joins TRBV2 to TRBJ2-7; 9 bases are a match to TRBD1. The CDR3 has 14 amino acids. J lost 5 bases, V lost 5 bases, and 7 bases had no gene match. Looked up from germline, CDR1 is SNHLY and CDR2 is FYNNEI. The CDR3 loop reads CASSRTGAVHEQYF. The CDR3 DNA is TGTGCCAGCAGTCGGACAGGGGCGGTCCACGAGCAGTACTTC.

CDR3 in DNA: TGTGCCAGCTCACGGGCTGCTAACTACGAGCAGTACTTC. It translates to CASSRAANYEQYF. The chain employs TRBV18 and TRBJ2-7; D ambiguous. The germline V gene encodes CDR1 KGHSH and CDR2 LQKENI. V shed 4 bases and J shed 3 bases, with 10 bases lying between them. The CDR3 sequence is 13 residues long. Supplemented by reference TRBV18 and TRBJ2-7, the full variable domain reads NAGVMQNPRHLVRRRGQEARLRCSPMKGHSHVYWYRQLPEEGLKFMVYLQKENIIDESGMPKERFSAEFPKEGPSILRIQQVVRGDSAAYFCASSRAANYEQYFGPGTRLTVT.

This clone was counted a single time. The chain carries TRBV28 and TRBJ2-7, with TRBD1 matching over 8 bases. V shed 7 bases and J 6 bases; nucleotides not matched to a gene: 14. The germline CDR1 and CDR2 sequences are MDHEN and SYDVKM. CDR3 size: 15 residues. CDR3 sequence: CASKTAQGAQSEQYF. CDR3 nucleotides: TGTGCCAGCAAAACCGCCCAGGGGGCCCAAAGCGAGCAGTACTTC.

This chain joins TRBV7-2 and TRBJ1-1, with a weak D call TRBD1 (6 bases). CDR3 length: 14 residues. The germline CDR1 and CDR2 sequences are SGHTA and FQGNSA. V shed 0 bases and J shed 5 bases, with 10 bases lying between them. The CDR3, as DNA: TGTGCCAGCAGCTTAGCGCGAGGGGGAACTGAAGCTTTCTTT. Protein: CASSLARGGTEAFF. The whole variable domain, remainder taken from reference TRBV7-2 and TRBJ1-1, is GAGVSQSPSNKVTEKGKDVELRCDPISGHTALYWYRQSLGQGLEFLIYFQGNSAPDKSGLPSDRFSAERTGGSVSTLTIQRTQQEDSAVYLCASSLARGGTEAFFGQGTRLTVV.